This T cell receptor beta chain stems from a study of identical twins. This CDR3 region has 13 residues. The trim removed 1 base at V and 15 bases at J, leaving 7 bases unmatched. Study outcomes and limitations: Conclusions leaned on cross-sectional statistical analysis and did not track the same donors over time. Invariant MAIT and iNKT cells could partly confound zero-insertion analyses. Out-of-frame alpha sequences shared by twins showed excess low generation probability.

This clonotype occurred a few times. Its cognate antigen is unknown. Template switching, a step in the protocol, added a universal primer site, and cDNA carried unique molecular identifiers. Via MiXCR, TCRdb re-called the 5' RACE reads, giving one row per CDR3 protein. The sample comprises 690,000 or so distinct CDR3 sequences, around 6% of which are singletons, and around 1.7% rests with the top ten. Sample: naive T cells sorted from blood. The genes are TRBV12-3 or TRBV12-4 and TRBJ2-1, with 9 positions matching TRBD2. The TCR originated in a man between 18 and 35 years old in good health. The CDR3 protein is CASSLGGLATGFF. The CDR3 bases are TGTGCCAGCAGTTTAGGGGGACTAGCAACAGGGTTCTTC.